The 25 T cell receptor beta chains in this list originate from one sample, sequenced in a study of T cell responses to AZD1222 COVID-19 vaccine. Profiled with immunoSEQ multiplex PCR; TCRdb holds only in-frame clones, not every one. The sample records some 96,000 clones, 84% being singletons. The sample in question was peripheral blood, obtained 28 days after the second AZD1222 dose. The receptors come from an adult who received the AZD1222 COVID-19 vaccine.

This clone was seen more than once but under ten times. The J gene is TRBJ2-3, the V gene TRBV7-2, with TRBD1 matching 10 bases. Trimming took 5 bases from V and 3 from J; bases not matched to a gene: 8. The CDR3 has 16 amino acids. Germline V gene data show CDR1 as SGHTA and CDR2 as FQGNSA. The CDR3 coding sequence is TGTGCCAGCAGCCGGCGGGACAGGGGTAGAACAGATACGCAGTATTTT. Amino acid sequence: CASSRRDRGRTDTQYF.

This chain connects TRBV10-3 to TRBJ2-7; 8 bases agree with TRBD1. CDR1 and CDR2 from the germline V gene are ENHRY and SYGVKD. The ends lost 4 bases at V and 0 bases at J; junction bases unmatched: 8. This CDR3 region has 16 residues. The CDR3 DNA sequence: TGTGCCATCAGTGGAACAGGGGGATTGGGCTCCTACGAGCAGTACTTC. Translated, it gives CAISGTGGLGSYEQYF.

This rearrangement joins TRBV5-1 to TRBJ1-6; 9 bases are shared with TRBD1. The junction had 4 bases not matched to a gene; V was cut back by 2 bases and J by 7 bases. This CDR3 is 15 amino acids long. The germline CDR1 and CDR2 sequences are SGHRS and YFSETQ. CDR3 sequence: CASSFGTGRNSPLHF. CDR3 coding DNA: TGCGCCAGCAGCTTCGGGACAGGGCGGAATTCACCCCTCCACTTT.

V usage is TRBV6-5 and J usage is TRBJ2-7; TRBD1 is a possible D gene (7 bases). Trimming cost V 7 bases and J 0 bases, with 16 bases left between them. Germline values: CDR1 MNHEY, CDR2 SVGAGI. The CDR3 has 15 residues. DNA for the CDR3: TGTGCCAGCACCGCGGGACAGCTTAGCTCCTACGAGCAGTACTTC. Translated, it gives CASTAGQLSSYEQYF.

V and J are TRBV19 and TRBJ1-1; D ambiguous. Looked up from germline, CDR1 is LNHDA and CDR2 is SQIVND (reference sequence). Between the trimmed V and J ends, which lost 7 bases and 1 base, there was a span of 10 bases. The CDR3 is 13 residues long. The CDR3 sequence: CASTQARNTEAFF. The CDR3 coding sequence is TGTGCCAGTACCCAGGCAAGGAACACTGAAGCTTTCTTT.

The rearrangement uses TRBV28 and TRBJ2-7, with 9 bases fitting TRBD1. With V trimmed by 2 bases and J by 2 bases, 7 bases remained unmatched. Germline V CDR1 and CDR2: MDHEN, SYDVKM. There are 16 residues in the CDR3. CDR3 nucleotide sequence: TGTGCCAGCAGTTTAACGGGGACAGGGATCCCCTACGAGCAGTACTTC. This sequence encodes CASSLTGTGIPYEQYF.

CDR3 sequence reads: CASSLIISSEQYF. CDR3 DNA sequence: TGTGCCAGCAGCTTAATCATTTCCAGCGAGCAGTACTTC. V and J are TRBV7-3 and TRBJ2-7; D call uncertain. The germline CDR1 and CDR2 sequences are SGHTA and FQGTGA. The CDR3 is 13 residues long. V shed 1 base and J shed 6 bases, with 10 bases lying between them.

This clone was found a few times. The chain carries TRBV14 and TRBJ2-1; no firm D call. The CDR3 is 15 amino acids. With 4 bases removed from V and 2 bases from J, the gap between germline ends came to 12 bases. From germline, CDR1 is SGHDN and CDR2 FVKESK. DNA for the CDR3: TGTGCCAGCAGCCCTCAAATGAGAACCTACAATGAGCAGTTCTTC. Its translation: CASSPQMRTYNEQFF.

The chain is built from TRBV4-1 and TRBJ2-1; possibly TRBD2 for D (6 bases). Germline V lookup: CDR1 MGHRA, CDR2 YSYEKL. The CDR3 consists of 12 residues. V shed 3 bases and J shed 12 bases, with 12 bases lying between them. CDR3 sequence reads: CASSHAGTWQFF. CDR3 DNA sequence: TGCGCCAGCAGCCACGCCGGGACTTGGCAGTTCTTC.

V is TRBV12-5 and J is TRBJ2-2, with D hard to call. CDR3 size: 11 residues. CDR1 is LGHNT and CDR2 is FRNRAP in the germline V gene. Trimming stripped 2 bases from V and 5 bases from J, with 0 bases between. The CDR3 reads CASGLTGELFF. In DNA form, the CDR3 reads TGTGCTAGTGGTTTGACCGGGGAGCTGTTTTTT.

This chain connects TRBV19 to TRBJ1-4, with a tentative D call TRBD1 (6 bases). The CDR3 is 14 residues long. Deletions cut 7 bases from V and 8 bases from J, with 17 bases between. Germline V gives CDR1 LNHDA, CDR2 SQIVND (reference sequence). This chain's CDR3 is CASTGVEGVEKLFF. CDR3 DNA sequence: TGTGCCAGTACAGGGGTCGAGGGGGTCGAAAAACTGTTTTTT.

The J gene is TRBJ2-1, the V gene TRBV10-3; 7 positions agree with TRBD1. The CDR3 has 12 amino acids. V lost 10 bases to trimming and J lost 6 bases; unmatched junction nucleotides: 6. Per germline, CDR1 ENHRY and CDR2 SYGVKD. The DNA of the CDR3 is TGTGCCACCCAGGGGGAATCCAATGAGCAGTTCTTC. It is translated as CATQGESNEQFF.

CDR3 sequence reads: CASRQWGGAVDTQYF. CDR3 DNA sequence: TGTGCCAGCCGCCAATGGGGGGGGGCAGTAGATACGCAGTATTTT. The chain employs TRBV6-5 and TRBJ2-3; maybe TRBD2 (7 bases). V was cut by 8 bases and J by 5 bases, with 20 bases left in between. The CDR3 consists of 15 residues. CDR1 and CDR2 from the germline V gene are MNHEY and SVGAGI.

This chain uses TRBV30 with TRBJ1-1; TRBD1 agrees at 10 bases. CDR3 size: 14 residues. After removal of 3 bases from V and 7 bases from J, the junction contained 8 bases not matched to a gene. CDR1 is GTSNPN, CDR2 SVGIG, per germline (reference sequence). The CDR3 DNA reads TGTGCCTGGAGGAGGACGACAGGGGGCCTTGAAGCTTTCTTT. It translates to CAWRRTTGGLEAFF.

A single count supports this clone. The chain is built from TRBV5-1 and TRBJ2-2; D unclear. The CDR3 runs to 13 residues. The germline gives CDR1 SGHRS, CDR2 YFSETQ. Trimming cost V 2 bases and J 1 base, with 3 bases left between them. This CDR3 is CASSLQNTGELFF. The CDR3 DNA sequence: TGCGCCAGCAGCTTACAGAACACCGGGGAGCTGTTTTTT.

This clone occurred a few times. The gene calls are TRBV6-5 and TRBJ1-4; D remains ambiguous. The length of the CDR3 is 14 residues. Germline V CDR1 and CDR2: MNHEY, SVGAGI. V lost 6 bases and J 8 bases, leaving 16 bases between the germline ends. CDR3 in DNA: TGTGCCAGCAGCCGACCTGGGGTTGGGGAAAAACTGTTTTTT. Translating gives CASSRPGVGEKLFF.

V is TRBV5-6 and J is TRBJ1-1; D ambiguous. Per germline, CDR1 SGHDT and CDR2 YYEEEE. This CDR3 spans 13 amino acids. V was cut by 3 bases and J by 8 bases, with 14 bases left in between. CDR3 loop: CASSSSLRPEAFF. The CDR3 DNA reads TGTGCCAGCAGCTCCAGTTTAAGGCCAGAAGCTTTCTTT.

This clone was counted between two and nine times. This rearrangement joins TRBV12-3 or TRBV12-4 to TRBJ2-7; the D gene is possibly TRBD2 (5 bases). V lost 3 bases to trimming and J lost 7 bases, with 10 bases between them. The CDR3 has 12 amino acids. The CDR3 region is CASSFGGSEQYF. In DNA form, the CDR3 reads TGTGCCAGCAGTTTTGGAGGCTCGGAGCAGTACTTC.

J is TRBJ1-1 and V is TRBV5-6; D is unresolved. Trimming took off 2 bases at V and 0 bases at J, with 14 bases between the two ends. The CDR3 has 16 residues. Germline V gene data show CDR1 as SGHDT and CDR2 as YYEEEE. This CDR3 reads CASSFVRYSVNTEAFF. CDR3 DNA: TGTGCCAGCAGCTTTGTCAGATACTCGGTGAACACTGAAGCTTTCTTT.

This clone was seen once. This rearrangement joins TRBV7-3 to TRBJ2-2; 11 bases fit TRBD2. V lost 5 bases and J lost 1; bases outside the gene matches: 6. Germline V gene lookup returns CDR1 SGHTA and CDR2 FQGTGA. This CDR3 has 17 amino acids. The CDR3 protein is CASSVAGGPLNTGELFF. CDR3 in DNA: TGTGCCAGCAGCGTAGCGGGAGGGCCCTTGAACACCGGGGAGCTGTTTTTT.

This CDR3 reads CASTLTGGVNEQYF. In DNA, the CDR3 is TGTGCCAGCACTCTGACGGGGGGGGTCAACGAGCAGTACTTC. V gene TRBV7-2 combines with J gene TRBJ2-7; 8 bases match TRBD2. Germline assignment: CDR1 SGHTA and CDR2 FQGNSA. The length of the CDR3 is 14 residues. V lost 7 bases, J lost 5 bases, and 10 bases stayed unmatched.

The chain has TRBV7-8 and TRBJ2-2, with D possibly matching TRBD2 (7 bases). Deletions cut 2 bases from V and 7 bases from J, with 14 bases between. The CDR3 spans 15 residues. Germline assignment: CDR1 SGHVS and CDR2 FQNEAQ. The CDR3 spells CASSLRGGEIGELFF. Written as DNA, the CDR3 is TGTGCCAGCAGCTTAAGGGGGGGAGAAATCGGGGAGCTGTTTTTT. The full variable domain, completed using reference TRBV7-8 and TRBJ2-2, is GAGVSQSPRYKVAKRGQDVALRCDPISGHVSLFWYQQALGQGPEFLTYFQNEAQLDKSGLPSDRFFAERPEGSVSTLKIQRTQQEDSAVYLCASSLRGGEIGELFFGEGSRLTVL.

The genes are TRBV5-1 and TRBJ1-3; D remains unclear. CDR3 length: 15 residues. CDR1 is SGHRS and CDR2 is YFSETQ in the germline V gene. Between the trimmed V and J ends, which lost 1 base and 1 base, there was a span of 9 bases. CDR3 nucleotide sequence: TGCGCCAGCAGCTTGCTCTCCGCATCTGGAAACACCATATATTTT. It translates to CASSLLSASGNTIYF.

The rearrangement links TRBV28 to TRBJ1-5; tentative D call: TRBD1 (6 bases). V lost 6 bases to trimming and J lost 8 bases, with 23 bases between them. Germline V gene sequence: CDR1 MDHEN, CDR2 SYDVKM. The CDR3 extends over 16 amino acids. CDR3 DNA sequence: TGTGCCAGCAGCCGGCTTGGGGGCGCATCCGGCGAGCCCCAGCATTTT. Translated, it gives CASSRLGGASGEPQHF. The full variable domain, its missing parts supplied by reference TRBV28 and TRBJ1-5, is DVKVTQSSRYLVKRTGEKVFLECVQDMDHENMFWYRQDPGLGLRLIYFSYDVKMKEKGDIPEGYSVSREKKERFSLILESASTNQTSMYLCASSRLGGASGEPQHFGDGTRLSIL.

The chain links TRBV6-5 to TRBJ2-5, with D tentatively TRBD1 (6 bases). V was shortened by 6 bases and J by 7 bases, with 12 bases between the two germline ends. CDR3 size: 12 residues. CDR1 MNHEY and CDR2 SVGAGI come from the germline V gene. The CDR3 here is CASRGGSVTQYF. CDR3 DNA sequence: TGTGCCAGCAGAGGGGGTAGTGTGACCCAGTACTTC.